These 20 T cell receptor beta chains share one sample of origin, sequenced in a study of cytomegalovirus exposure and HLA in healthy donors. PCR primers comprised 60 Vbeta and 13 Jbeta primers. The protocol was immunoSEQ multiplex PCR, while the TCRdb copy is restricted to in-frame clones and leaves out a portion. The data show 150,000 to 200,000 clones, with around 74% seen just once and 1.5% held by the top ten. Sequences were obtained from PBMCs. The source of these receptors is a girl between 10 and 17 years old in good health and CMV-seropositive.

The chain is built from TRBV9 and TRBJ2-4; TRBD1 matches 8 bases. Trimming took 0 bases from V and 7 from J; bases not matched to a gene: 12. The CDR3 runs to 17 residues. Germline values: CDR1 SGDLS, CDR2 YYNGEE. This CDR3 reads CASSVGNDRQGRNIQYF. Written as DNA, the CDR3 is TGTGCCAGCAGCGTAGGGAATGATCGACAGGGGAGGAACATTCAGTACTTC.

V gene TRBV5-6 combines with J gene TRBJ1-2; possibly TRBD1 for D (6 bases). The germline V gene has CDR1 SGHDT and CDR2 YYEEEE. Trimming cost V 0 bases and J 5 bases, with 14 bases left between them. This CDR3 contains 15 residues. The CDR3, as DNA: TGTGCCAGCAGCTTGGCTCAGGGGATACCTTATGGCTACACCTTC. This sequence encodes CASSLAQGIPYGYTF.

CDR3 in amino acids: CASSYIPNQPQHF. DNA for the CDR3: TGTGCCAGCAGCTACATCCCGAATCAGCCCCAGCATTTT. The chain is built from TRBV6-5 and TRBJ1-5; D unresolved. The CDR3 has 13 residues. Trimming stripped 6 bases from V and 4 bases from J, with 10 bases between. CDR1 is MNHEY, CDR2 SVGAGI, per germline.

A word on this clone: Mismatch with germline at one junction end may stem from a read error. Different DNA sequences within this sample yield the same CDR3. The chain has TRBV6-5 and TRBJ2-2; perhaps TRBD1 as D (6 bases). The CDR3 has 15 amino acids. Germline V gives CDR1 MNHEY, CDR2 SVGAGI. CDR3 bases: TGCGCCAGCAAAAACGGACAGCTCTTGGCCGGGGAGCTGTTTTTT. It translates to CASKNGQLLAGELFF.

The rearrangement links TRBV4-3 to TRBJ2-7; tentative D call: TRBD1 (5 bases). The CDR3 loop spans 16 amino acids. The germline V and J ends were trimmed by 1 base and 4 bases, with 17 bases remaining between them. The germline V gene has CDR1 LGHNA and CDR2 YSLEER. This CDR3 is CASSQALGATTYEQYF. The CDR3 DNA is TGCGCCAGCAGCCAAGCCTTAGGGGCCACCACATACGAGCAGTACTTC.

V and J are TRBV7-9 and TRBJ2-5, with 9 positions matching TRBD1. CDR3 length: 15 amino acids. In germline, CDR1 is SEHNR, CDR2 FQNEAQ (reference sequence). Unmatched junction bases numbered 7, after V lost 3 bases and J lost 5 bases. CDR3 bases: TGTGCCAGCAGCTTCCGGGACAGGGACGGGGAGACCCAGTACTTC. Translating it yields CASSFRDRDGETQYF.

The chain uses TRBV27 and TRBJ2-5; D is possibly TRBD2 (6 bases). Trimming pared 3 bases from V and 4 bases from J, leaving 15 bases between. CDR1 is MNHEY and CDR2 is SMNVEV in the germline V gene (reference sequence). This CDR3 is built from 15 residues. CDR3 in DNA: TGTGCCAGCAGTTTCCAGGGTCGGGGAGGAGAGACCCAGTACTTC. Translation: CASSFQGRGGETQYF.

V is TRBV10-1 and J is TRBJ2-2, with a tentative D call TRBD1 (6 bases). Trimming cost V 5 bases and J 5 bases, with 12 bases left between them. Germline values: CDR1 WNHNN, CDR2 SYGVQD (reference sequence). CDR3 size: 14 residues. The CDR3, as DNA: TGCGCCAGCAGTTCCAGAACAGGGACCGGGGAGCTGTTTTTT. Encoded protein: CASSSRTGTGELFF.

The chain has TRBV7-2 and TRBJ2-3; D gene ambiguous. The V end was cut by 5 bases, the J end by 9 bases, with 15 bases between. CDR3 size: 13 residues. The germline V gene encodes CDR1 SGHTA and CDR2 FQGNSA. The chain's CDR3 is CASSLENGRTQYF. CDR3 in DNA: TGTGCCAGCAGCCTCGAAAACGGTCGGACGCAGTATTTT.

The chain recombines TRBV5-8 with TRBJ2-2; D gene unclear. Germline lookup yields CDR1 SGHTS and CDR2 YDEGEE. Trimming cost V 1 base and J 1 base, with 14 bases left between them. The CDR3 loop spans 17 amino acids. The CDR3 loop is CASSLWFREENTGELFF. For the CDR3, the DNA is TGTGCCAGCAGCTTGTGGTTTAGAGAGGAGAACACCGGGGAGCTGTTTTTT.

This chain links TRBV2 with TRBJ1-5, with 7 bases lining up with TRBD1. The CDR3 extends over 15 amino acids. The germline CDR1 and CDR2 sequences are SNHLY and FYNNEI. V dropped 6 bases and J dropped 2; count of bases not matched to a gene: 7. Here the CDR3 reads CASRGDSQGNQPQHF. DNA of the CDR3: TGTGCCAGCAGGGGGGACAGTCAGGGCAATCAGCCCCAGCATTTT.

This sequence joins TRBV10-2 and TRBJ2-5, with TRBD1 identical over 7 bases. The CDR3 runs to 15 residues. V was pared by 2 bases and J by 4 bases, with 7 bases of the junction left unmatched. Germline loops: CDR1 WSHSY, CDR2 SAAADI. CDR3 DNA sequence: TGCGCCAGCAGTGAGAATCTACAGGGGCGAGAGACCCAGTACTTC. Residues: CASSENLQGRETQYF.

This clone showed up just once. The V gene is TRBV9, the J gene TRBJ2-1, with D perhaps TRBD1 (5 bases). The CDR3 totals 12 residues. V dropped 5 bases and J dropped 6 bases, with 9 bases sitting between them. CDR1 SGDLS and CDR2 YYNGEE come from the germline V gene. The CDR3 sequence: CASSAGFNEQFF. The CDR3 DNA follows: TGTGCCAGCAGTGCAGGGTTCAATGAGCAGTTCTTC.

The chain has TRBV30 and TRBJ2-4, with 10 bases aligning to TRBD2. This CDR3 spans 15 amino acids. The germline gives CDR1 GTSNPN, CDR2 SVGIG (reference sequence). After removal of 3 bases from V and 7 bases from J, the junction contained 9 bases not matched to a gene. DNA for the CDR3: TGTGCCTGGAGACAGCCAAGCGGGGGGGCGAACATTCAGTACTTC. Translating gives CAWRQPSGGANIQYF.

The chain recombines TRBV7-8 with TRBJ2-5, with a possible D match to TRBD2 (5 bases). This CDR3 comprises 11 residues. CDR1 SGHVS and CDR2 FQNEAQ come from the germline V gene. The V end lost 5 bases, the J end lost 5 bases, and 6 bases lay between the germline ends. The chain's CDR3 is CASSPGETQYF. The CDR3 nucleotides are TGTGCCAGCAGCCCGGGGGAGACCCAGTACTTC.

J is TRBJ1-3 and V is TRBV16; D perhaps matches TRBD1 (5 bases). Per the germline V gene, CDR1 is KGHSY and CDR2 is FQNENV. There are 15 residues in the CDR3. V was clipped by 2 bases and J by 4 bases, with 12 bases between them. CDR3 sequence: CASSQDRTPGNTIYF. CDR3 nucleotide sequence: TGTGCCAGCAGCCAAGATCGGACACCAGGAAACACCATATATTTT.

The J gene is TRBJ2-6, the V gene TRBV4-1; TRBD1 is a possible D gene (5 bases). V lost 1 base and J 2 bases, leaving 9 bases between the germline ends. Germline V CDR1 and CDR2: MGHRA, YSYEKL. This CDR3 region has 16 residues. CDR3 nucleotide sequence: TGCGCCAGCAGCCAAGGTCAGGGTCCTGGGGCCAACGTCCTGACTTTC. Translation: CASSQGQGPGANVLTF.

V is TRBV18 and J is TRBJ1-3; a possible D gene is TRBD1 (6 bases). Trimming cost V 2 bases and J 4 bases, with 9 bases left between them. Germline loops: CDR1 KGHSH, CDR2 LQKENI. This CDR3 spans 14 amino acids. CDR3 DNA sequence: TGTGCCAGCTCACCAATACAGGGAGGAAACACCATATATTTT. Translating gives CASSPIQGGNTIYF.

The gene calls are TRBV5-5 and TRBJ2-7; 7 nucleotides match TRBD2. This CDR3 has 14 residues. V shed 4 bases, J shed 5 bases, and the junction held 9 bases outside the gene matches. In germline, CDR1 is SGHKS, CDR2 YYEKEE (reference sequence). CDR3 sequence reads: CASSPGGYDDEQYF. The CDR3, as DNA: TGTGCCAGCAGCCCCGGGGGGTATGACGACGAGCAGTACTTC. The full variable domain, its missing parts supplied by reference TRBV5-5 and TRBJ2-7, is DAGVTQSPTHLIKTRGQQVTLRCSPISGHKSVSWYQQVLGQGPQFIFQYYEKEERGRGNFPDRFSARQFPNYSSELNVNALLLGDSALYLCASSPGGYDDEQYFGPGTRLTVT.

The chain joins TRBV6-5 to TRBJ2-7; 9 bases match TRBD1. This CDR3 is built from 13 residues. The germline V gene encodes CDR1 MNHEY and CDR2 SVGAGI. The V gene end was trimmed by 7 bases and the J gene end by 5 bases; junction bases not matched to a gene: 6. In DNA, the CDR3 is TGTGCCAGCACGGGGACAGGGAGCGACGAGCAGTACTTC. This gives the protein CASTGTGSDEQYF.